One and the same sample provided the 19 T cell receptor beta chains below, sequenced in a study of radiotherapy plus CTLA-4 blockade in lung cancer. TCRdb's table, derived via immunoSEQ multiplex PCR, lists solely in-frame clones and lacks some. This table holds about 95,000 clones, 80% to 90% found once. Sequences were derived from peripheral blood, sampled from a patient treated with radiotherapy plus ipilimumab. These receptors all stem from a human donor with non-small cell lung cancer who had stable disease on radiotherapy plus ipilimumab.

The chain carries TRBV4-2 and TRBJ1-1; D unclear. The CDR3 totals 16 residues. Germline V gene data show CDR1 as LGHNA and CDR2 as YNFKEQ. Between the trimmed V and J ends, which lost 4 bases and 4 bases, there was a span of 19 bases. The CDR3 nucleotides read TGTGCCAGCAGCCCAGACTCTGATAGACGGGGCACTGAAGCTTTCTTT. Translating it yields CASSPDSDRRGTEAFF.

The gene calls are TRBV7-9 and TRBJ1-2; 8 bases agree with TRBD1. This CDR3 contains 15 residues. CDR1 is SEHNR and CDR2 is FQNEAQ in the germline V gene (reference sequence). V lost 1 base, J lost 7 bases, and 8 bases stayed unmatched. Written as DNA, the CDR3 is TGTGCCAGCAGCTTAGACCCAGGGGGCGCGTCTGGCTACACCTTC. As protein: CASSLDPGGASGYTF.

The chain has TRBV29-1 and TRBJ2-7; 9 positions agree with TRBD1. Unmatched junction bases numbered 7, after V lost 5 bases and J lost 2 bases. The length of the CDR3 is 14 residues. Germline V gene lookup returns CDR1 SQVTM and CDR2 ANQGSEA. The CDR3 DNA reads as TGCAGCGTTTGGAAGGGGACAGGGACCTACGAGCAGTACTTC. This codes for CSVWKGTGTYEQYF.

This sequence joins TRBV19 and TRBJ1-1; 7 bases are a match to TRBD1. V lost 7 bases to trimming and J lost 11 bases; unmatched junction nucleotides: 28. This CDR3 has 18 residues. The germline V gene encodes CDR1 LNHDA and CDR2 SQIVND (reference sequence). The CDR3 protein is CASTPMGGQNRELRKAFF. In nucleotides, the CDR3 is TGTGCCAGTACCCCGATGGGGGGACAGAACAGAGAACTAAGGAAGGCTTTCTTT.

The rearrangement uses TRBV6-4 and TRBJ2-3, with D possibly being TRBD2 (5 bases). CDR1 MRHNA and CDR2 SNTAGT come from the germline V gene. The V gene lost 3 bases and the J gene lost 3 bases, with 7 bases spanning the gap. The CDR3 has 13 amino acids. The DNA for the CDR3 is TGTGCCAGCAGTGAGAGAGGGACAGATACGCAGTATTTT. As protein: CASSERGTDTQYF.

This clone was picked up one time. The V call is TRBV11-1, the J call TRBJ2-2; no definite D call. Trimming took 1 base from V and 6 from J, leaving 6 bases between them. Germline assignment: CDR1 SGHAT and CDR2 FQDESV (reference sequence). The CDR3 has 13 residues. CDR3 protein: CASSLVGSGELFF. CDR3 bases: TGTGCCAGCAGCTTAGTGGGATCCGGGGAGCTGTTTTTT.

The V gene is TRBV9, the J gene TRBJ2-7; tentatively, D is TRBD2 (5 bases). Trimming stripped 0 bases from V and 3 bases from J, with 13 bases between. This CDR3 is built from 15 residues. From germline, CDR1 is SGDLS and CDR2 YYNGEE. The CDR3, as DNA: TGTGCCAGCAGCGTAGCTCCTAGCAAGGGCTACGAGCAGTACTTC. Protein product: CASSVAPSKGYEQYF. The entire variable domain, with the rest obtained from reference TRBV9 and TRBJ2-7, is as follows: DSGVTQTPKHLITATGQRVTLRCSPRSGDLSVYWYQQSLDQGLQFLIQYYNGEERAKGNILERFSAQQFPDLHSELNLSSLELGDSALYFCASSVAPSKGYEQYFGPGTRLTVT.

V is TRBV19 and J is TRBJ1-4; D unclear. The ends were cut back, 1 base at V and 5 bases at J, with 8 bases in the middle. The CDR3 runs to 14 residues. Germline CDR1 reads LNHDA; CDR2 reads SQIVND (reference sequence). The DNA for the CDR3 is TGTGCCAGTAGTATAGGAGGGAGGAATGAAAAACTGTTTTTT. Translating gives CASSIGGRNEKLFF.

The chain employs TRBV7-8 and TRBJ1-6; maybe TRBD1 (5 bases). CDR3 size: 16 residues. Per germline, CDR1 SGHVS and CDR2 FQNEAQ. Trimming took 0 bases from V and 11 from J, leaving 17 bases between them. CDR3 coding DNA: TGTGCCAGCAGCTTAGCAGGGGTGCAGGGCGGGCCACCCCTCCACTTT. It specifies CASSLAGVQGGPPLHF.

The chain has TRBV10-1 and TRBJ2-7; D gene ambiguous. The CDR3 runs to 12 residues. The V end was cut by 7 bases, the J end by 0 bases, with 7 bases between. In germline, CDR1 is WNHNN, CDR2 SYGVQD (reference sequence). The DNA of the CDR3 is TGCGCCAGCAAGGGTAGCTCCTACGAGCAGTACTTC. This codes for CASKGSSYEQYF.

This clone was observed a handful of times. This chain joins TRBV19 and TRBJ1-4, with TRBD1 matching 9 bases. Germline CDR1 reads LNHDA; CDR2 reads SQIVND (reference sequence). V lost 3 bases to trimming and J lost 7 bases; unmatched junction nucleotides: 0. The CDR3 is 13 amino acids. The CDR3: CASSMDRGEKLFF. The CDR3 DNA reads TGTGCCAGTAGTATGGACAGGGGTGAAAAACTGTTTTTT.

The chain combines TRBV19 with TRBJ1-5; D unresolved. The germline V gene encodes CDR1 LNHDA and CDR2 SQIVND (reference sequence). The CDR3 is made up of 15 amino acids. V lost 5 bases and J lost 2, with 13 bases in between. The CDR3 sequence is CASSPGGLRNQPQHF. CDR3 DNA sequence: TGTGCCAGTAGTCCGGGAGGCCTCCGCAATCAGCCCCAGCATTTT.

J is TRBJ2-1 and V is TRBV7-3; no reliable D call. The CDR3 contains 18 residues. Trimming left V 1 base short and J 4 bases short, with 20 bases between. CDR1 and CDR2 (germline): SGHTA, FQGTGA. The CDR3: CASSLNHHRTIFYNEQFF. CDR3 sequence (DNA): TGTGCCAGCAGCTTAAATCATCATAGGACCATCTTTTACAATGAGCAGTTCTTC.

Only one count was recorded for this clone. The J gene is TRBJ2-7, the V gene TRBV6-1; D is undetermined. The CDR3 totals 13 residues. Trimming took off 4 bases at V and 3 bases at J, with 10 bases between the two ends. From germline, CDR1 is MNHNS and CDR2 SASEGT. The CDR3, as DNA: TGTGCCAGCAGTGCTCGAAGGGACTACGAGCAGTACTTC. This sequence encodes CASSARRDYEQYF.

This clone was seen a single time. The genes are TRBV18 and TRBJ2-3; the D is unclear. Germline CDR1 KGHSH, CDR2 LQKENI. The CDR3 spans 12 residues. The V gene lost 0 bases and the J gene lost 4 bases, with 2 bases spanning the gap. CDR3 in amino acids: CASSPPADTQYF. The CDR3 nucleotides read TGTGCCAGCTCACCACCGGCAGATACGCAGTATTTT.

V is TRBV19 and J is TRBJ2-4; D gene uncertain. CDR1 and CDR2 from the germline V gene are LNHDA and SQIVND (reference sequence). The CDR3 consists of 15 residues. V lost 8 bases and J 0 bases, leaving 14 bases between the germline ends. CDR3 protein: CASDGLGVAKNIQYF. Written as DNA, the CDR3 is TGTGCCAGTGACGGGTTGGGTGTAGCCAAAAACATTCAGTACTTC.

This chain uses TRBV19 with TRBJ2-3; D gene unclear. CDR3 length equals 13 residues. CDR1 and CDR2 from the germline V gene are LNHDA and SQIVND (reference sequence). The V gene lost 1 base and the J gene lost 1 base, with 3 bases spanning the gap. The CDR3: CASSIARTDTQYF. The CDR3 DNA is TGTGCCAGTAGTATAGCCCGCACAGATACGCAGTATTTT.

In DNA form, the CDR3 reads TGTGCCAGCAGTCCACCCGGGACAGGGTCGGAGACCCAGTACTTC. Residues: CASSPPGTGSETQYF. The rearrangement links TRBV25-1 to TRBJ2-5, with TRBD1 matching over 9 bases. The CDR3 loop spans 15 amino acids. Germline CDR1 reads MGHDK; CDR2 reads SYGVNS. Losses at the gene ends were 5 bases for V and 5 bases for J; bases not matched to a gene: 9. The whole variable domain, remainder taken from reference TRBV25-1 and TRBJ2-5, is EADIYQTPRYLVIGTGKKITLECSQTMGHDKMYWYQQDPGMELHLIHYSYGVNSTEKGDLSSESTVSRIRTEHFPLTLESARPSHTSQYLCASSPPGTGSETQYFGPGTRLLVL.

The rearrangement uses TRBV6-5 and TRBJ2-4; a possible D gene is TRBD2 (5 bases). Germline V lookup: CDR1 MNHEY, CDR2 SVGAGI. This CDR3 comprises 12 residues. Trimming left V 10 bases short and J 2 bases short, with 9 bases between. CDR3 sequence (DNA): TGTGCCACCGGGAAAACCAAAAACATTCAGTACTTC. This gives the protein CATGKTKNIQYF.